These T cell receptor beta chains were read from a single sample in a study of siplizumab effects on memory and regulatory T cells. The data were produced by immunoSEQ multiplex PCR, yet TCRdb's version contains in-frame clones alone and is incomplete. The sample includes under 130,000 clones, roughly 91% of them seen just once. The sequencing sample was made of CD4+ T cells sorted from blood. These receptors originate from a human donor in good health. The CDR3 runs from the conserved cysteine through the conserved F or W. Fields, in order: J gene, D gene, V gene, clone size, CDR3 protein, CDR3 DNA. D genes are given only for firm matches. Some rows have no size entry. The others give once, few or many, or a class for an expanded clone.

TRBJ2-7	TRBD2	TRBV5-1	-	CASRRTGGYEQYF	TGCGCCAGCAGGCGGACGGGGGGCTACGAGCAGTACTTC
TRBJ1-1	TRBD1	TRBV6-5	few	CASSDREENTEAFF	TGTGCCAGCAGTGACAGGGAAGAGAACACTGAAGCTTTCTTT
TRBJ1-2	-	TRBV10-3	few	CAISENGNYGYTF	TGTGCCATCAGTGAGAATGGTAACTATGGCTACACCTTC
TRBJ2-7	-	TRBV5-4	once	CASSLVGGYEQYF	TGTGCCAGCAGCTTGGTAGGCGGTTACGAGCAGTACTTC
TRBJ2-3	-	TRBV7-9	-	CASSLDPFRGAKGDTQYF	TGTGCCAGCAGCTTAGACCCTTTCCGGGGGGCCAAGGGAGATACGCAGTATTTT
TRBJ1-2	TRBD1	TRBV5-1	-	CASRPGQDYGYTF	TGCGCCAGTAGACCTGGACAGGACTATGGCTACACCTTC
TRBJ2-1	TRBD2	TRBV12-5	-	CASGLGTSGSYEQFF	TGTGCTAGTGGTTTGGGGACTAGCGGGAGTTATGAGCAGTTCTTC
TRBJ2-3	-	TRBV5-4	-	CASSLVGGGVSTDTQYF	TGTGCCAGCAGCTTGGTAGGGGGAGGGGTTAGCACAGATACGCAGTATTTT
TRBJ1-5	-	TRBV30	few	CAWSVRGGSNQPQHF	TGTGCCTGGAGTGTAAGGGGGGGGAGCAATCAGCCCCAGCATTTT
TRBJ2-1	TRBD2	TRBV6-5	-	CASSYGLAGENEQFF	TGTGCCAGCAGTTACGGGTTAGCGGGAGAAAATGAGCAGTTCTTC
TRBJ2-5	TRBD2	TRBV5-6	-	CASSTLAGAKETQYF	TGTGCCAGCAGCACCCTAGCGGGGGCTAAAGAGACCCAGTACTTC
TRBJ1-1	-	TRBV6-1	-	CASSENWSNTEAFF	TGTGCCAGCAGTGAAAATTGGTCGAACACTGAAGCTTTCTTT
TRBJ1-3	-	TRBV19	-	CASSPGAETRATIYF	TGTGCCAGTAGCCCGGGAGCGGAAACCCGAGCCACCATATATTTT
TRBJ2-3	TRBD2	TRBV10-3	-	CAIRTSGGTDTQYF	TGTGCCATCAGGACTAGCGGGGGCACAGATACGCAGTATTTT
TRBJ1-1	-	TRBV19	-	CASSIGNVNTEAFF	TGTGCCAGTAGTATAGGGAACGTAAACACTGAAGCTTTCTTT
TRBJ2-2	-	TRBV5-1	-	CASSLREGATGELFF	TGCGCCAGCAGCTTACGCGAAGGGGCCACCGGGGAGCTGTTTTTT
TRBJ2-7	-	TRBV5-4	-	CASSLDVVREQYF	TGTGCCAGCAGCTTGGACGTAGTACGCGAGCAGTACTTC
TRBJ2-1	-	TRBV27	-	CASRLGGRRDEQFF	TGTGCCAGCAGACTGGGCGGAAGGAGGGATGAGCAGTTCTTC
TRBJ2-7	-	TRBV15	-	CATSRARAGLDYEQYF	TGTGCCACCAGCAGAGCCCGAGCAGGACTTGACTACGAGCAGTACTTC
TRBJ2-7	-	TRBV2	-	CASRGDSYEQYF	TGTGCCAGCAGAGGAGACAGCTACGAGCAGTACTTC
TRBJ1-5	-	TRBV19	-	CASGLIYSNQPQHF	TGTGCCAGCGGACTGATCTATAGCAATCAGCCCCAGCATTTT
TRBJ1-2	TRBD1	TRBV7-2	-	CASSLGLGQKYGYTF	TGTGCCAGCAGCTTGGGGCTGGGACAGAAGTATGGCTACACCTTC
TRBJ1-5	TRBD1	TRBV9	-	CASSPGQGLMEPQHF	TGTGCCAGCAGCCCCGGACAGGGTTTGATGGAGCCCCAGCATTTT
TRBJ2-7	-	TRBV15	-	CATSREGELKYEQYF	TGTGCCACCAGCAGAGAGGGGGAGTTGAAGTACGAGCAGTACTTC
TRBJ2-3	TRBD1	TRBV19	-	CASSRDRAQDTQYF	TGTGCCAGTAGTAGAGACAGGGCTCAAGATACGCAGTATTTT
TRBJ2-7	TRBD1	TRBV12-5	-	CASGFTTGTGSYEQYF	TGTGCTAGTGGTTTTACGACCGGGACAGGATCGTACGAGCAGTACTTC
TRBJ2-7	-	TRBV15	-	CATSRVLESEQYF	TGTGCCACCAGCAGGGTTCTTGAGAGTGAGCAGTACTTC
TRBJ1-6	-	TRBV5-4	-	CASSLALGGNSPLHF	TGTGCCAGCAGCTTGGCCCTCGGCGGGAATTCACCCCTCCACTTT
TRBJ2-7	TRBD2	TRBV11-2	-	CASSSGTSGAPGDF	TGTGCCAGCAGCTCCGGGACTAGCGGGGCCCCGGGGGACTTC
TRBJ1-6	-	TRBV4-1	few	CASSFRSGSDPLHF	TGCGCCAGCAGTTTTCGGTCTGGGTCCGATCCCCTCCACTTT
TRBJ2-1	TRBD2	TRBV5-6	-	CASSPEVAGLRSYNEQFF	TGTGCCAGCAGCCCCGAGGTAGCGGGCCTTCGCTCCTACAATGAGCAGTTCTTC
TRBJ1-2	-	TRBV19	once	CASESGAMDYGYTF	TGTGCCAGTGAATCGGGGGCGATGGACTATGGCTACACCTTC
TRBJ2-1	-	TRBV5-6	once	CASSSQGAGRRPYNEQFF	TGTGCCAGCAGCTCCCAGGGTGCGGGGCGGAGGCCCTACAATGAGCAGTTCTTC
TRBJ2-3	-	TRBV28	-	CASTTRLYTDTQYF	TGTGCCAGCACCACCAGACTTTATACAGATACGCAGTATTTT
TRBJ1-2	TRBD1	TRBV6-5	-	CASSTAGTGIYGYTF	TGTGCCAGCAGTACCGCCGGGACAGGGATCTATGGCTACACCTTC
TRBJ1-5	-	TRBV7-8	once	CASSLFGSDQPQHF	TGTGCCAGCAGCTTATTCGGGTCAGATCAGCCCCAGCATTTT
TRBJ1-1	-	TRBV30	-	CAWSVSDGDTEAFF	TGTGCCTGGAGTGTCTCTGATGGGGACACTGAAGCTTTCTTT
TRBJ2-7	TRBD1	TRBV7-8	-	CASKRQGTYEQYF	TGTGCCAGCAAACGACAGGGGACCTACGAGCAGTACTTC
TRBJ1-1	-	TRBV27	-	CASSLSPNTEAFF	TGTGCCAGCAGCCTCAGCCCTAACACTGAAGCTTTCTTT
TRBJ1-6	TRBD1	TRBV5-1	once	CASRSGQGDSPLHF	TGCGCCAGCAGATCGGGACAGGGGGATTCACCCCTCCACTTT
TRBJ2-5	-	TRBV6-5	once	CASSYNQGGTQYF	TGTGCCAGCAGTTACAATCAGGGTGGGACCCAGTACTTC
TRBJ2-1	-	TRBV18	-	CASSPTGRSYSSYNEQFF	TGTGCCAGCTCACCAACGGGACGCAGCTACAGCTCCTACAATGAGCAGTTCTTC
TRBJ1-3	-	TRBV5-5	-	CASSSRGLGPNTIYF	TGTGCCAGCAGCTCGAGGGGACTCGGTCCAAACACCATATATTTT
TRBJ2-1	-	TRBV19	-	CASSIGTRLIEQFF	TGTGCCAGTAGTATAGGGACACGCTTAATTGAGCAGTTCTTC
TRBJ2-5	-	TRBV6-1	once	CASSEPLGTQYF	TGTGCCAGCAGTGAGCCCCTGGGGACCCAGTACTTC
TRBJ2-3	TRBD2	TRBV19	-	CASSIRRERLDTQYF	TGTGCCAGTAGTATTCGGCGGGAGAGACTGGATACGCAGTATTTT
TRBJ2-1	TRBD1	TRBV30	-	CAWTKTGATYNEQFF	TGTGCCTGGACCAAGACAGGGGCTACCTACAATGAGCAGTTCTTC
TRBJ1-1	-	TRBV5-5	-	CASSLWGVTEAFF	TGTGCCAGCAGCTTATGGGGAGTCACTGAAGCTTTCTTT